Listed here are 18 T cell receptor beta chains from one sample, sequenced in a study of regulatory T cells in long-lasting Graves disease. Stated time point: newly diagnosed GD, antithyroid drugs for less than 3 months. RNA from PBMCs was the source of the TCR library. Researchers made TCR beta libraries by using iRepertoire HTBI primers and running Arm-PCR on CDR3 regions. TCRdb analysed the multiplex PCR reads with MiXCR anew, one entry per CDR3 protein. The sample lists about 450,000 distinct CDR3 sequences, around 15% occurring once. These data also featured in a second study, about T cells in Graves' hyperthyroidism and ophthalmopathy.

Sequenced here: peripheral blood mononuclear cells (PBMCs), sampled at new diagnosis, from a patient treated with antithyroid drugs. These receptors came from a woman in her fifties or sixties with Graves disease.

The table lists this clonotype with many counts. V gene TRBV20-1 combines with J gene TRBJ2-5; D is possibly TRBD1 (6 bases). The CDR3 length is 14 residues. Germline-derived CDR1 and CDR2 are DFQATT and SNEGSKA (reference sequence). Trimming shortened V by 6 bases and J by 7 bases, and 21 bases separated the two germline ends. The CDR3 nucleotides read TGCAGTGCCACCTCCGGGACAAACCCGGGGACCCAGTACTTC. It encodes CSATSGTNPGTQYF.

The chain joins TRBV29-1 to TRBJ2-7; D may match TRBD1 or TRBD2 (5 bases each). CDR1 is SQVTM and CDR2 is ANQGSEA in the germline V gene. The CDR3 spans 14 residues. The V end lost 4 bases, the J end lost 2 bases, and 15 bases lay between the germline ends. CDR3 DNA: TGCAGCGTTGCGAACCAGGGACGGACCTACGAGCAGTACTTC. It encodes CSVANQGRTYEQYF.

This clonotype was seen repeatedly, ten times or more. The chain uses TRBV7-9 and TRBJ1-5, with D uncertain. Trimming removed 2 bases from V and 1 base from J, with 9 bases in between. The CDR3 spans 15 residues. CDR1 and CDR2 from the germline V gene are SEHNR and FQNEAQ (reference sequence). The CDR3 sequence is CASSLNPGSNQPQHF. Written as DNA, the CDR3 is TGTGCCAGCAGCTTAAATCCCGGGAGCAATCAGCCCCAGCATTTT.

In its sample, this clonotype was seen many times. This chain connects TRBV11-2 to TRBJ2-1; 8 bases match TRBD1. CDR3 length equals 17 residues. Trimming removed 5 bases from V and 8 bases from J; junction bases left unmatched: 17. Germline-derived CDR1 and CDR2 are SGHAT and FQNNGV. CDR3: CASSPRGWTGSSHEQFF. In DNA, the CDR3 is TGTGCCAGCAGCCCCCGAGGCTGGACAGGGTCATCGCATGAGCAGTTCTTC.

This clonotype was seen only a few times. The rearrangement uses TRBV29-1 and TRBJ1-2; possibly TRBD1 for D (5 bases). This CDR3 has 11 residues. The V and J ends lost 5 bases and 7 bases respectively, with 11 bases between them. Germline V lookup: CDR1 SQVTM, CDR2 ANQGSEA. The CDR3 region has the DNA TGCAGCGTTAATGACGGGGGTGGCTACACCTTC. It translates to CSVNDGGGYTF.

In its sample, this clonotype was seen many times. The chain employs TRBV7-9 and TRBJ2-1, with 11 bases aligning to TRBD2. Trimming removed 5 bases from V and 9 bases from J; junction bases left unmatched: 12. The CDR3 contains 16 residues. Per germline, CDR1 SEHNR and CDR2 FQNEAQ (reference sequence). The chain's CDR3 is CASSPGASGRSPEQFF. The CDR3 coding sequence is TGTGCCAGCAGCCCTGGGGCTAGCGGGAGGTCACCTGAGCAGTTCTTC.

This clonotype has a count of ten or more. The chain combines TRBV7-9 with TRBJ2-1; D unclear. The CDR3 extends over 12 amino acids. The V end lost 0 bases, the J end lost 7 bases, and 4 bases lay between the germline ends. Germline CDR1 SEHNR, CDR2 FQNEAQ (reference sequence). The CDR3 sequence is CASSLASNEQFF. The CDR3 DNA follows: TGTGCCAGCAGCTTAGCCAGTAATGAGCAGTTCTTC.

This clonotype was seen a handful of times. The rearrangement links TRBV9 to TRBJ2-5; 11 bases agree with TRBD2. The CDR3 is 17 residues long. The junction had 8 bases not matched to a gene; V was cut back by 2 bases and J by 2 bases. CDR1 and CDR2 (germline): SGDLS, YYNGEE. CDR3 residues: CASSVTPGTSGQETQYF. In nucleotides, the CDR3 is TGTGCCAGCAGCGTTACCCCAGGGACTAGCGGTCAAGAGACCCAGTACTTC.

This clonotype was seen at least ten times. This rearrangement joins TRBV6-9 to TRBJ2-3; D may be TRBD2 (6 bases). The CDR3 consists of 17 residues. Trimming removed 5 bases at V and 0 bases at J, with 18 bases between. CDR1 and CDR2 (germline): MNHGY, SVAAGI. CDR3 loop: CASSQRAGSGSTDTQYF. Here the CDR3 DNA reads TGTGCCAGCAGTCAACGAGCGGGTAGCGGCAGCACAGATACGCAGTATTTT.

The chain has TRBV6-1 and TRBJ2-5, with D hard to call. In germline, CDR1 is MNHNS, CDR2 SASEGT. CDR3 size: 15 residues. V was trimmed by 6 bases and J by 3 bases, leaving 17 bases between them. CDR3: CASSRTLGVEETQYF. The DNA for the CDR3 is TGTGCCAGCAGCCGCACTCTAGGAGTCGAAGAGACCCAGTACTTC.

CDR3 sequence: CASSLMGERGQFF. CDR3 nucleotide sequence: TGCGCCAGCAGCTTAATGGGTGAGAGGGGGCAGTTCTTC. V is TRBV5-1 and J is TRBJ2-1; D possibly matches TRBD1 or TRBD2 (5 bases each). Germline V gene lookup returns CDR1 SGHRS and CDR2 YFSETQ. Deletions cut 2 bases from V and 12 bases from J, with 15 bases between. The CDR3 consists of 13 residues.

This clonotype showed up many times. The chain employs TRBV6-5 and TRBJ2-1, with 9 nucleotides matching TRBD1. The junction had 19 bases not matched to a gene; V was cut back by 0 bases and J by 4 bases. This CDR3 is built from 21 residues. Germline V gene lookup returns CDR1 MNHEY and CDR2 SVGAGI. The CDR3 DNA reads TGTGCCAGCAGTTACTCATTCCCGGGACAGGGCTCCTCAAGACCTTACAATGAGCAGTTCTTC. This codes for CASSYSFPGQGSSRPYNEQFF.

The sample holds many counts of this clonotype. V usage is TRBV18 and J usage is TRBJ2-3, with D unclear. The CDR3 is 14 residues long. Germline assignment: CDR1 KGHSH and CDR2 LQKENI. V was clipped by 3 bases and J by 0 bases, with 7 bases between them. In DNA, the CDR3 is TGTGCCAGCTCACCCGTTAGCAGCACAGATACGCAGTATTTT. This translates into CASSPVSSTDTQYF.

CDR3 DNA sequence: TGTGCCAGCAGCTTGGTAGAGGGGGCGAACACTGAAGCTTTCTTT. Translating gives CASSLVEGANTEAFF. The gene calls are TRBV5-4 and TRBJ1-1; TRBD1 aligns across 7 bases. Trimming cost V 0 bases and J 1 base; bases outside gene matches: 3. The germline gives CDR1 SGHNT, CDR2 YYREEE (reference sequence). This CDR3 region has 15 residues.

This clonotype was picked up many times. The CDR3 region has the DNA TGCAGTGCACGGACAGGGGGCCAAGAGACCCAGTACTTC. Protein product: CSARTGGQETQYF. This chain joins TRBV20-1 and TRBJ2-5, with 10 nucleotides matching TRBD1. Germline V gene lookup returns CDR1 DFQATT and CDR2 SNEGSKA (reference sequence). The CDR3 is made up of 13 amino acids. The V and J ends lost 6 bases and 1 base, in that order; junction bases with no gene match: 2.

The V gene is TRBV6-9, the J gene TRBJ2-1; 9 bases line up with TRBD2. V lost 3 bases and J lost 6; bases outside the gene matches: 3. The CDR3 totals 14 residues. Germline V CDR1 and CDR2: MNHGY, SVAAGI. The CDR3 reads CASSYGTSRNEQFF. CDR3 DNA: TGTGCCAGCAGTTACGGGACTAGCCGCAATGAGCAGTTCTTC.

This clonotype has a count of ten or more. V gene TRBV9 combines with J gene TRBJ2-1, with TRBD1 as a possible D gene (6 bases). V was cut by 6 bases and J by 0 bases, with 16 bases left in between. Germline assignment: CDR1 SGDLS and CDR2 YYNGEE. This CDR3 spans 16 amino acids. CDR3 DNA sequence: TGTGCCAGCAACCGAGGGGGTCCCCGCTCCTACAATGAGCAGTTCTTC. It codes for CASNRGGPRSYNEQFF.

This clonotype came up a few times. The V and J genes are TRBV28 and TRBJ2-7; 7 bases map to TRBD2. Germline V CDR1 and CDR2: MDHEN, SYDVKM. The CDR3 is 17 amino acids. Unmatched junction bases numbered 15, after V lost 5 bases and J lost 2 bases. CDR3 sequence (DNA): TGTGCCAGCAGTCTACGGTTGGGGACGGGAGGTACCTACGAGCAGTACTTC. Amino acid sequence: CASSLRLGTGGTYEQYF.